These 28 T cell receptor beta chains were sequenced from one sample in a study of CD8+CD57+ T cells in acquired aplastic anemia. Profiling that covered TCR beta VDJ and CDR3 relied on genomic DNA as its template. MiXCR, run by TCRdb on the reads, gives a single entry per CDR3 protein. The sample consists of around 120,000 distinct CDR3 sequences, nearly 40% of them appearing once. The authors sequenced patients whose flow cytometry had shown CD8+CD57+ cell expansion. Source material: sorted CD4+, CD8+, or CD8+CD57+ T cells (not recorded which) from PBMCs. All receptors derive from a human donor with aplastic anemia.

This chain connects TRBV19 to TRBJ1-2, with TRBD1 identical over 8 bases. This CDR3 has 13 amino acids. Losses at the gene ends were 3 bases for V and 8 bases for J; bases not matched to a gene: 5. The germline CDR1 and CDR2 sequences are LNHDA and SQIVND (reference sequence). The CDR3 reads CASSIRTGQGYTF. CDR3 bases: TGTGCCAGTAGTATCCGGACAGGGCAAGGCTACACCTTC.

This clonotype was observed many times. The rearrangement links TRBV6-1 to TRBJ2-3; TRBD1 matches 7 bases. This CDR3 spans 15 amino acids. V lost 5 bases and J lost 4; bases outside the gene matches: 9. The germline CDR1 and CDR2 sequences are MNHNS and SASEGT. In DNA form, the CDR3 reads TGTGCCAGCAGTACCACAGGGGACGCATCAGATACGCAGTATTTT. Protein sequence: CASSTTGDASDTQYF.

The gene calls are TRBV2 and TRBJ1-5; weak D call: TRBD1 (6 bases). Trimming shortened V by 1 base and J by 3 bases, and 16 bases separated the two germline ends. The CDR3 is 17 amino acids. From germline, CDR1 is SNHLY and CDR2 FYNNEI. The CDR3 region is CASSEDSGTKTNQPQHF. CDR3 nucleotide sequence: TGTGCCAGCAGTGAAGACTCCGGGACAAAGACCAATCAGCCCCAGCATTTT.

Many counts were recorded for this clonotype. The J gene is TRBJ1-6, the V gene TRBV6-1; D possibly corresponds to TRBD1 (5 bases). Germline lookup yields CDR1 MNHNS and CDR2 SASEGT. V shed 3 bases and J shed 16 bases, with 13 bases lying between them. CDR3 length equals 12 residues. The CDR3 bases are TGTGCCAGCAGTGAGGGCGGGGGAACGCTCCACTTT. Residues: CASSEGGGTLHF.

The table lists this clonotype with many counts. The chain uses TRBV4-2 and TRBJ2-7, with D perhaps TRBD2 (5 bases). The CDR3 consists of 16 residues. The germline V gene has CDR1 LGHNA and CDR2 YNFKEQ. V was pared by 1 base and J by 9 bases, with 22 bases between. The CDR3 reads CASSQGVGLSVRGQYF. In DNA form, the CDR3 reads TGTGCCAGCAGCCAAGGGGTCGGACTTTCAGTCCGGGGGCAGTACTTC.

In this sample, this clonotype turned up many times. The chain uses TRBV2 and TRBJ2-5; possibly TRBD2 for D (6 bases). CDR3 size: 16 residues. The germline V and J ends were trimmed by 4 bases and 2 bases, with 17 bases remaining between them. CDR1 and CDR2 (germline): SNHLY, FYNNEI. The CDR3 coding sequence is TGTGCCAGCAGTGGAGGGTTCGGGGGATTACAAGAGACCCAGTACTTC. Translating it yields CASSGGFGGLQETQYF.

In this sample, this clonotype turned up a few times. This chain uses TRBV15 with TRBJ2-7; 10 bases line up with TRBD2. With V trimmed by 0 bases and J by 4 bases, 3 bases remained unmatched. Germline lookup yields CDR1 LNHNV and CDR2 YYDKDF (reference sequence). This CDR3 has 15 residues. The CDR3 DNA is TGTGCCACCAGCAGAGATAGCGGGGGGACGTACGAGCAGTACTTC. Translated, it gives CATSRDSGGTYEQYF.

J is TRBJ2-7 and V is TRBV25-1; D perhaps matches TRBD2 (5 bases). With 4 bases removed from V and 5 bases from J, the gap between germline ends came to 9 bases. This CDR3 comprises 12 residues. Germline assignment: CDR1 MGHDK and CDR2 SYGVNS. The DNA for the CDR3 is TGTGCCAGCAGTGCCGGGATCCACGAGCAGTACTTC. Translating it yields CASSAGIHEQYF.

The chain is built from TRBV2 and TRBJ2-1; 8 bases are shared with TRBD2. The CDR3 contains 15 residues. The V gene end was trimmed by 7 bases and the J gene end by 4 bases; junction bases not matched to a gene: 9. Germline CDR1 is SNHLY and CDR2 is FYNNEI. The CDR3 sequence: CASTPRGGQYNEQFF. The CDR3 region has the DNA TGTGCCAGCACCCCTCGGGGGGGCCAATACAATGAGCAGTTCTTC.

The sample holds many counts of this clonotype. The chain employs TRBV5-1 and TRBJ2-3; D gene unclear. Per the germline V gene, CDR1 is SGHRS and CDR2 is YFSETQ. CDR3 length equals 15 residues. Deletions cut 1 base from V and 0 bases from J, with 9 bases between. The CDR3 spells CASSLTVLSTDTQYF. The CDR3 DNA reads TGCGCCAGCAGCTTGACAGTTTTAAGCACAGATACGCAGTATTTT.

Ten or more counts support this clonotype. The rearrangement joins TRBV25-1 to TRBJ2-3; 9 positions match TRBD2. Germline assignment: CDR1 MGHDK and CDR2 SYGVNS. The ends lost 5 bases at V and 4 bases at J; junction bases unmatched: 13. The CDR3 extends over 17 amino acids. CDR3 sequence: CASSPNPGRGGADTQYF. CDR3 coding DNA: TGTGCCAGCAGTCCAAACCCGGGGCGGGGGGGCGCAGATACGCAGTATTTT. The full variable domain, rest sourced from reference TRBV25-1 and TRBJ2-3, is EADIYQTPRYLVIGTGKKITLECSQTMGHDKMYWYQQDPGMELHLIHYSYGVNSTEKGDLSSESTVSRIRTEHFPLTLESARPSHTSQYLCASSPNPGRGGADTQYFGPGTRLTVL.

In this sample, this clonotype turned up many times. V usage is TRBV20-1 and J usage is TRBJ1-2; 7 nucleotides align to TRBD1. Germline V lookup: CDR1 DFQATT, CDR2 SNEGSKA (reference sequence). This CDR3 contains 12 residues. After removal of 5 bases from V and 5 bases from J, the junction contained 5 bases not matched to a gene. This CDR3 is CSAGNRGYGYTF. CDR3 bases: TGCAGTGCTGGCAACAGGGGTTATGGCTACACCTTC.

This clonotype has at least ten counts. The V call is TRBV2, the J call TRBJ1-2, with 7 bases lining up with TRBD1. CDR1 SNHLY and CDR2 FYNNEI come from the germline V gene. V lost 2 bases and J lost 7; bases outside the gene matches: 7. The CDR3 covers 14 residues. CDR3 loop: CASSESIQGSGYTF. In DNA, the CDR3 is TGTGCCAGCAGTGAATCGATACAGGGGAGTGGCTACACCTTC.

V is TRBV20-1 and J is TRBJ1-5; no definite D call. Trimming took 3 bases from V and 0 from J, leaving 9 bases between them. The CDR3 totals 14 residues. Germline CDR1 and CDR2: DFQATT and SNEGSKA (reference sequence). CDR3 residues: CSASYQASNQPQHF. CDR3 nucleotide sequence: TGCAGTGCTAGTTACCAGGCTAGCAATCAGCCCCAGCATTTT.

The chain employs TRBV15 and TRBJ2-7, with TRBD2 identical over 14 bases. Trimming cost V 3 bases and J 7 bases; bases outside gene matches: 8. From germline, CDR1 is LNHNV and CDR2 YYDKDF (reference sequence). The CDR3 covers 16 residues. This CDR3 is CATSSGLAGGAGEQYF. CDR3 nucleotide sequence: TGTGCCACCAGCAGCGGACTAGCGGGAGGTGCGGGGGAGCAGTACTTC.

This clonotype was seen ten or more times. V is TRBV29-1 and J is TRBJ2-5; 7 nucleotides agree with TRBD2. Per the germline V gene, CDR1 is SQVTM and CDR2 is ANQGSEA. The CDR3 has 13 residues. Trimming took 2 bases from V and 2 from J; bases not matched to a gene: 2. The CDR3 sequence: CSVEQGGQETQYF. Written as DNA, the CDR3 is TGCAGCGTTGAACAGGGAGGGCAAGAGACCCAGTACTTC.

As concerns this clonotype: Being one base from a much bigger clone, this may be a read error. The V gene is TRBV6-2 or TRBV6-3, the J gene TRBJ1-3, with D uncertain. Per germline, CDR1 MNHEY and CDR2 SVGEGT. The CDR3 runs 16 residues. The CDR3: CAGRSGRLSSGNTIYF. The DNA of the CDR3 is TGTGCCGGCAGATCCGGACGGCTCAGCTCTGGAAACACCATATATTTT.

In its sample, this clonotype was seen a few times. The chain carries TRBV29-1 and TRBJ2-1, with a possible D match to TRBD1 (6 bases). Germline loops: CDR1 SQVTM, CDR2 ANQGSEA. With 3 bases removed from V and 5 bases from J, the gap between germline ends came to 14 bases. CDR3 length equals 14 residues. The CDR3 DNA follows: TGCAGCGTTGATCAACAGGGAGAGGACAATGAGCAGTTCTTC. It codes for CSVDQQGEDNEQFF.

CDR3 coding DNA: TGTGCCAGCAGTGAGGATGAGGTGACCCAGTACTTC. Its protein is CASSEDEVTQYF. The chain combines TRBV2 with TRBJ2-5; D not certain. V shed 3 bases and J shed 7 bases, with 9 bases lying between them. The germline gives CDR1 SNHLY, CDR2 FYNNEI. The CDR3 is made up of 12 amino acids.

This clonotype was counted ten times or more. The chain combines TRBV2 with TRBJ2-2; 7 bases fit TRBD1. The CDR3 is made up of 14 amino acids. Germline V gene data show CDR1 as SNHLY and CDR2 as FYNNEI. The ends lost 7 bases at V and 6 bases at J; junction bases unmatched: 8. The chain's CDR3 is CASIGQAGAGELFF. Written as DNA, the CDR3 is TGTGCCAGCATAGGACAGGCCGGGGCCGGGGAGCTGTTTTTT. The variable domain in full, with the rest retrieved from reference TRBV2 and TRBJ2-2, is EPEVTQTPSHQVTQMGQEVILRCVPISNHLYFYWYRQILGQKVEFLVSFYNNEISEKSEIFDDQFSVERPDGSNFTLKIRSTKLEDSAMYFCASIGQAGAGELFFGEGSRLTVL.

The table lists this clonotype with many counts. This chain uses TRBV6-5 with TRBJ1-5, with TRBD1 as a possible D gene (5 bases). CDR1 MNHEY and CDR2 SVGAGI come from the germline V gene. The CDR3 has 14 residues. The V end was cut by 0 bases, the J end by 6 bases, with 9 bases between. The chain's CDR3 is CASSYSSGGQPQHF. The CDR3, as DNA: TGTGCCAGCAGTTACTCGAGTGGGGGTCAGCCCCAGCATTTT.

Ten or more counts support this clonotype. This chain links TRBV7-6 with TRBJ1-1, with D possibly TRBD1 on 5 matching bases. CDR1 and CDR2 (germline): SGHVS, FNYEAQ. The CDR3 spans 14 residues. V lost 3 bases and J lost 3, with 11 bases in between. CDR3 amino acids: CASSLAGKDTEAFF. CDR3 nucleotide sequence: TGTGCCAGCAGCTTGGCAGGGAAGGACACTGAAGCTTTCTTT.

This clonotype was counted ten times or more. The V gene is TRBV30, the J gene TRBJ2-7; 12 bases line up with TRBD1. The germline V gene has CDR1 GTSNPN and CDR2 SVGIG (reference sequence). There are 15 residues in the CDR3. V trimming: 3 bases; J trimming: 5 bases; junction bases outside the gene matches: 8. CDR3 in DNA: TGTGCCTGGAGCATTGGGGGACAGGGGGCCAACGAGCAGTACGTC. Its protein product is CAWSIGGQGANEQYV.

On this clonotype: A much more abundant neighbour one base away suggests this may be a read error. The chain recombines TRBV10-3 with TRBJ2-5; D not resolved. Deletions cut 11 bases from V and 4 bases from J, with 17 bases between. The CDR3 is 13 residues long. Germline CDR1 reads ENHRY; CDR2 reads SYGVKD. In DNA form, the CDR3 reads TGTGCCGGCAGCGCTCTGGGGATAGAGACCCAGTACTTC. Translation gives CAGSALGIETQYF.

This clonotype was observed many times. The chain uses TRBV5-1 and TRBJ1-1; weak D call: TRBD1 (5 bases). Per germline, CDR1 SGHRS and CDR2 YFSETQ. The CDR3 runs 14 residues. Trimming cost V 9 bases and J 4 bases, with 19 bases left between them. The CDR3 reads CATSPLGGLTEAFF. In DNA, the CDR3 is TGCGCCACCTCACCCCTGGGGGGACTCACTGAAGCTTTCTTT.

Remarks on this clonotype: A single base separates this from a much larger clone, so it may be a read error. V and J are TRBV7-2 and TRBJ1-3; D possibly corresponds to TRBD1 (6 bases). CDR1 and CDR2 from the germline V gene are SGHTA and FQGNSA. The CDR3 is 15 residues long. This CDR3 is CASSLWGAPGNTICF. CDR3 nucleotides: TGTGCCAGCAGCTTATGGGGGGCGCCTGGAAACACCATATGTTTT.

The table lists this clonotype with many counts. The V call is TRBV6-2 or TRBV6-3, the J call TRBJ2-6; the D gene is possibly TRBD2 (6 bases). The CDR3 loop spans 15 amino acids. V gave up 6 bases and J gave up 4 bases, with 13 bases separating them. The germline CDR1 and CDR2 sequences are MNHEY and SVGEGT. CDR3 residues: CASSPRRAGANVLTF. CDR3 DNA sequence: TGTGCCAGCAGCCCTCGGAGGGCCGGGGCCAACGTCCTGACTTTC.

This clonotype was recorded at least ten times. This sequence joins TRBV20-1 and TRBJ2-3; D possibly corresponds to TRBD2 (6 bases). The germline V and J ends were trimmed by 5 bases and 0 bases, with 12 bases remaining between them. CDR1 is DFQATT and CDR2 is SNEGSKA in the germline V gene (reference sequence). The CDR3 is made up of 14 amino acids. The CDR3 coding sequence is TGCAGTGCTCTACGGGGGACTAGCACAGATACGCAGTATTTT. Translating it yields CSALRGTSTDTQYF.